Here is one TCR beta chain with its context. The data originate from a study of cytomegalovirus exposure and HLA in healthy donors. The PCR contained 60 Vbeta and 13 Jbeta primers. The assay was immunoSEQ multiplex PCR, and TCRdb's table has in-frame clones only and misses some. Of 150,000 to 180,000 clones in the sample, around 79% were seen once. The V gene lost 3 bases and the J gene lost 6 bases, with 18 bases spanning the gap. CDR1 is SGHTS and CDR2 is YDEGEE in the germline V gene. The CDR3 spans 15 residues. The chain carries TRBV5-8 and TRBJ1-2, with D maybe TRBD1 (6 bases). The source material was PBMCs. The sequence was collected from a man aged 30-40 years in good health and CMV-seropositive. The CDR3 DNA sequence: TGTGCCAGCAGCTCCATAGGGGGTTTGCGGGATGGCTACACCTTC. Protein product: CASSSIGGLRDGYTF.